Listed below are T cell receptor beta chains from one sample, sequenced in a study of beta chain features in type 1 diabetes. Only in-frame clones appear in the TCRdb table, and some are missing; sequencing was by immunoSEQ multiplex PCR. This table has about 260,000 clones, approximately 25% appearing once. The sample comprised naive CD4+ T cells from blood. These receptors all come from a woman aged 25 to 45 with type 1 diabetes. CDR3s include the opening cysteine and the closing phenylalanine or tryptophan. Each record gives: V gene, CDR3 length, J gene, clone size, D gene, CDR3 DNA, CDR3 protein. D genes are given only for firm matches. Part of the rows lack a size; the others show once, few, many or a class for expanded clones.

v_gene: TRBV6-5
len: 13
j_gene: TRBJ2-5
abundance: NA
d_gene: TRBD2
CDR3nt: TGTGCCAGCAGCGGAGCGGGAGAAGAGACCCAGTACTTC
CDR3aa: CASSGAGEETQYF

v_gene: TRBV5-1
len: 14
j_gene: TRBJ1-1
abundance: few
d_gene: NA
CDR3nt: TGCGCCAGCAGCTTGAAAGAGGAGAACACTGAAGCTTTCTTT
CDR3aa: CASSLKEENTEAFF

v_gene: TRBV23-1
len: 14
j_gene: TRBJ1-2
abundance: NA
d_gene: NA
CDR3nt: TGCGCCAGCACCCTGTCAGGGTCCACCTATGGCTACACCTTC
CDR3aa: CASTLSGSTYGYTF

v_gene: TRBV4-1
len: 15
j_gene: TRBJ2-1
abundance: NA
d_gene: TRBD2
CDR3nt: TGCGCCAGCAGCCTCTCTAGCGGCAGTTACAATGAGCAGTTCTTC
CDR3aa: CASSLSSGSYNEQFF

v_gene: TRBV18
len: 16
j_gene: TRBJ2-5
abundance: few
d_gene: TRBD2
CDR3nt: TGTGCCAGCTCACCTCCGGGACTAGCGTATCAAGAGACCCAGTACTTC
CDR3aa: CASSPPGLAYQETQYF

v_gene: TRBV7-3
len: 13
j_gene: TRBJ2-5
abundance: few
d_gene: NA
CDR3nt: TGTGCCAGCAGCTATCGGGAAACTAGTGCCCAGTACTTC
CDR3aa: CASSYRETSAQYF

v_gene: TRBV7-2
len: 16
j_gene: TRBJ2-1
abundance: NA
d_gene: TRBD2
CDR3nt: TGTGCCAGCAGCTTGAGCGGGGTAAGCTCCTACAATGAGCAGTTCTTC
CDR3aa: CASSLSGVSSYNEQFF

v_gene: TRBV7-2
len: 17
j_gene: TRBJ2-5
abundance: few
d_gene: TRBD2
CDR3nt: TGTGCCAGCAGCTCGGGACTAGCGGGAGTCAACCAAGAGACCCAGTACTTC
CDR3aa: CASSSGLAGVNQETQYF

v_gene: TRBV5-4
len: 15
j_gene: TRBJ2-5
abundance: NA
d_gene: TRBD2
CDR3nt: TGTGCCAGCAGCTTCCGACTAGCGGGCCAAGAGACCCAGTACTTC
CDR3aa: CASSFRLAGQETQYF

v_gene: TRBV7-2
len: 14
j_gene: TRBJ1-1
abundance: NA
d_gene: NA
CDR3nt: TGTGCCAGCAGCTTACTGGGTCGGGACACTGAAGCTTTCTTT
CDR3aa: CASSLLGRDTEAFF

v_gene: TRBV28
len: 12
j_gene: TRBJ2-3
abundance: NA
d_gene: NA
CDR3nt: TGTGCCAGCATACAGGGCGCAGATACGCAGTATTTT
CDR3aa: CASIQGADTQYF

v_gene: TRBV4-1
len: 18
j_gene: TRBJ2-1
abundance: NA
d_gene: TRBD1
CDR3nt: TGCGCCAGCAGCCAAGACGACAGGGAAAACTTTTTAATCAATGAGCAGTTCTTC
CDR3aa: CASSQDDRENFLINEQFF

v_gene: TRBV7-6
len: 15
j_gene: TRBJ2-5
abundance: few
d_gene: TRBD1
CDR3nt: TGTGCCAGCAGCTCAGGGGACAGGGTACGGGAGACCCAGTACTTC
CDR3aa: CASSSGDRVRETQYF

v_gene: TRBV4-2
len: 17
j_gene: TRBJ2-7
abundance: NA
d_gene: NA
CDR3nt: TGTGCCAGCAGCCGACGAAAAGAAGCTACGGGTTCCTACGAGCAGTACTTC
CDR3aa: CASSRRKEATGSYEQYF

v_gene: TRBV5-1
len: 14
j_gene: TRBJ1-1
abundance: few
d_gene: NA
CDR3nt: TGCGCCAGCAGCAGGACAGTTCCGAACACTGAAGCTTTCTTT
CDR3aa: CASSRTVPNTEAFF

v_gene: TRBV5-1
len: 16
j_gene: TRBJ2-7
abundance: NA
d_gene: TRBD2
CDR3nt: TGCGCCAGCAGCTTGATAGAAGCGGGAGGATTGGGAGAGCAGTACTTC
CDR3aa: CASSLIEAGGLGEQYF